Here is one T cell receptor (beta chain) with its context. With V trimmed by 5 bases and J by 3 bases, 8 bases remained unmatched. This CDR3 contains 16 residues. Germline CDR1 and CDR2: SSHAT and FNYEAQ (reference sequence). Some clones are missing from TCRdb's copy, which holds only in-frame ones; the method was immunoSEQ multiplex PCR. The repertoire holds 2 million to 2.5 million clones, roughly 93% seen once, with 0.35% to 0.45% in the top ten. The data belong to a study of shared clonotypes between healthy human individuals. The genes are TRBV7-7 and TRBJ2-2; TRBD1 matches 8 bases. This sequence was found in a man between 18 and 35 years old in good health. Some clones in this sample may be carry-over from other donors' samples. Sequencing input: naive CD4+ T cells from PBMCs. Subset: CD45RA+ positively selected. The CDR3 nucleotides read TGTGCCAGCAGCGCAGACAGGGGCCCCTACACCGGGGAGCTGTTTTTT. It translates to CASSADRGPYTGELFF.